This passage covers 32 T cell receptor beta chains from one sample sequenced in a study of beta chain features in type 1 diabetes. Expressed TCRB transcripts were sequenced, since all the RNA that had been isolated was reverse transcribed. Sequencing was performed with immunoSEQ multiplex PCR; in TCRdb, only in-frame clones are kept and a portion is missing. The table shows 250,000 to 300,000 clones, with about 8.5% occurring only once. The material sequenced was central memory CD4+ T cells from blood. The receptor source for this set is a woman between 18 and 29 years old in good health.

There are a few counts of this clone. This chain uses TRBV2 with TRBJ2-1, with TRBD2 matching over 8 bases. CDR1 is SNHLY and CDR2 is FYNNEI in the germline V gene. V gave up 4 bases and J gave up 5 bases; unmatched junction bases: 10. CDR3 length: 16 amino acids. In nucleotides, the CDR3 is TGTGCCAGCAGTGCACGGCAGCGGGGGTACAACAATGAGCAGTTCTTC. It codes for CASSARQRGYNNEQFF. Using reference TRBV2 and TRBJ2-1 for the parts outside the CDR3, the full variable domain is EPEVTQTPSHQVTQMGQEVILRCVPISNHLYFYWYRQILGQKVEFLVSFYNNEISEKSEIFDDQFSVERPDGSNFTLKIRSTKLEDSAMYFCASSARQRGYNNEQFFGPGTRLTVL.

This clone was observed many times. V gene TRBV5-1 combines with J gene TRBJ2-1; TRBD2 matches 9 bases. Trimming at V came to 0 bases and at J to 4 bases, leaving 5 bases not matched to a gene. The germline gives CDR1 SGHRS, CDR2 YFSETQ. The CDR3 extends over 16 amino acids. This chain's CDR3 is CASSLVSGGQYNEQFF. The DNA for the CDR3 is TGCGCCAGCAGCTTGGTCAGCGGGGGGCAATACAATGAGCAGTTCTTC.

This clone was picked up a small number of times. CDR3 DNA sequence: TGTGCCAGCAGCCCCCACCGGGGCACTGAAGCTTTCTTT. It specifies CASSPHRGTEAFF. The chain employs TRBV7-2 and TRBJ1-1, with unresolved D. This CDR3 contains 13 residues. The germline V gene has CDR1 SGHTA and CDR2 FQGNSA. V lost 5 bases, J lost 4 bases, and 11 bases lay in between.

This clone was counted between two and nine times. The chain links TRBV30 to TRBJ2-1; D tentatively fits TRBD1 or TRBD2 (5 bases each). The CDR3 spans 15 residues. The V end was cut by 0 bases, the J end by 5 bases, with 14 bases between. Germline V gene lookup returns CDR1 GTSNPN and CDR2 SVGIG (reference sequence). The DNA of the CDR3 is TGTGCCTGGAGTGTACGAGGGACCTTGAACAATGAGCAGTTCTTC. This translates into CAWSVRGTLNNEQFF.

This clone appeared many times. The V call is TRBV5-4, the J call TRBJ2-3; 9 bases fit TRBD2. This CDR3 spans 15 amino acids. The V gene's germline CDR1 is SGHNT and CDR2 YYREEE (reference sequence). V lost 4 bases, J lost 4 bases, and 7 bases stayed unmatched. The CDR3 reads CASSRSGSRADTQYF. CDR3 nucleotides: TGTGCCAGCAGCCGTAGCGGGAGTCGGGCAGATACGCAGTATTTT. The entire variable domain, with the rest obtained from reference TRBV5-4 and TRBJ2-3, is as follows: ETGVTQSPTHLIKTRGQQVTLRCSSQSGHNTVSWYQQALGQGPQFIFQYYREEENGRGNFPPRFSGLQFPNYSSELNVNALELDDSALYLCASSRSGSRADTQYFGPGTRLTVL.

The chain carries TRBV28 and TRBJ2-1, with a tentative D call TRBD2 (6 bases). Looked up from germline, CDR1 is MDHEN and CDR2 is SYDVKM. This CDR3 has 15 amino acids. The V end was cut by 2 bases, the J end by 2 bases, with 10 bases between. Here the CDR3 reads CASSLGGIAYNEQFF. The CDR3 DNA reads TGTGCCAGCAGTTTAGGGGGGATCGCCTACAATGAGCAGTTCTTC. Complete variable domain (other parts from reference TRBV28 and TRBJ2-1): DVKVTQSSRYLVKRTGEKVFLECVQDMDHENMFWYRQDPGLGLRLIYFSYDVKMKEKGDIPEGYSVSREKKERFSLILESASTNQTSMYLCASSLGGIAYNEQFFGPGTRLTVL.

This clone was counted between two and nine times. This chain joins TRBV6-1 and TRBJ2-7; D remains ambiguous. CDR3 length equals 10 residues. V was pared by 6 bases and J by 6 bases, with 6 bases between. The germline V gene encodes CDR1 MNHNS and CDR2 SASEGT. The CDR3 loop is CASRKVEQYF. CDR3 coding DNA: TGTGCCAGCAGGAAGGTCGAGCAGTACTTC.

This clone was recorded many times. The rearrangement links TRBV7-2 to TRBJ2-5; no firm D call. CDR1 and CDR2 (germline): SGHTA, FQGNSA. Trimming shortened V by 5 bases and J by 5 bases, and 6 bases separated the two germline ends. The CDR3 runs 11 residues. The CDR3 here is CASSPSETQYF. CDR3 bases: TGTGCCAGCAGCCCCAGTGAGACCCAGTACTTC.

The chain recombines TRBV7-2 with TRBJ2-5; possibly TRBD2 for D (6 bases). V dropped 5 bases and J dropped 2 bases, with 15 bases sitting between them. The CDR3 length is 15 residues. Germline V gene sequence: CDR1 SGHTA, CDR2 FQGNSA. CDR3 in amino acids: CASSTQTGGQETQYF. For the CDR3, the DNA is TGTGCCAGCAGCACCCAAACCGGGGGACAAGAGACCCAGTACTTC.

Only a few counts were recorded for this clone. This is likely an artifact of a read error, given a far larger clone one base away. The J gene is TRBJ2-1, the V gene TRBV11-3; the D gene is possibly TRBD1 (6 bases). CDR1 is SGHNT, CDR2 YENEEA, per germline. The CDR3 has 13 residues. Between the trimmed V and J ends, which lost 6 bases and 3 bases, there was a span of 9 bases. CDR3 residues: CASSTDSYNEQFF. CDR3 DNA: TGTGCCAGCAGTACGGACAGCTACAATGAGCAGTTCTTC.

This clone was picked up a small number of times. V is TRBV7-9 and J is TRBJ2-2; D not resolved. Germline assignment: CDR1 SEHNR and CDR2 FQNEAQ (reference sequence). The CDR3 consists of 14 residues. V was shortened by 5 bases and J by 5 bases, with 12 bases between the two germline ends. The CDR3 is CASSPDFRTGELFF. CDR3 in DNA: TGTGCCAGCAGCCCAGACTTTCGGACCGGGGAGCTGTTTTTT.

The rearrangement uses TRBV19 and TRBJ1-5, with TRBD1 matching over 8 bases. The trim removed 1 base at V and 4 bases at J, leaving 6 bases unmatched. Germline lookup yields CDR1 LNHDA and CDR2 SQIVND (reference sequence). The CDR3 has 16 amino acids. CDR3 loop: CASSIGDRGINQPQHF. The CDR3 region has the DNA TGTGCCAGTAGTATAGGCGACAGGGGAATAAATCAGCCCCAGCATTTT.

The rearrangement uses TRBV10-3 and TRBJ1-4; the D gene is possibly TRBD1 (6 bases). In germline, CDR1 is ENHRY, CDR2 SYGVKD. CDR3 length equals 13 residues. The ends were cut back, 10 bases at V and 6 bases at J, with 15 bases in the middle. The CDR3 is CASSLPGDEKLFF. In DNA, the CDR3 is TGTGCCAGCAGCCTTCCAGGGGATGAAAAACTGTTTTTT.

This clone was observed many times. The CDR3 DNA reads TGTGCCAGCAGTACCGGACTAGCAGGCGAGCAGTACGTC. Translated, it gives CASSTGLAGEQYV. The chain uses TRBV6-5 and TRBJ2-7; TRBD2 matches 8 bases. There are 13 residues in the CDR3. Trimming cost V 5 bases and J 6 bases; bases outside gene matches: 6. The germline V gene encodes CDR1 MNHEY and CDR2 SVGAGI.

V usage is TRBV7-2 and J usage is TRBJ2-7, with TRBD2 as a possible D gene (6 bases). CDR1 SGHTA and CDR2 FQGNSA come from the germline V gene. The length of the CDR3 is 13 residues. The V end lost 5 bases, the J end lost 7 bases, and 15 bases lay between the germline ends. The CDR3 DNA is TGTGCCAGCAGCCCCTATTACGGGACTGAGCAGTACTTC. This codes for CASSPYYGTEQYF.

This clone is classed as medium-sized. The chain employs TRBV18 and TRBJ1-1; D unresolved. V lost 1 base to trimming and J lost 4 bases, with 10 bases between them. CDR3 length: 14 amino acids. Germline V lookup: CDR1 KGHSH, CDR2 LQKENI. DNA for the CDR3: TGTGCCAGCTCACCACGGCAGGACTTCACTGAAGCTTTCTTT. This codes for CASSPRQDFTEAFF.

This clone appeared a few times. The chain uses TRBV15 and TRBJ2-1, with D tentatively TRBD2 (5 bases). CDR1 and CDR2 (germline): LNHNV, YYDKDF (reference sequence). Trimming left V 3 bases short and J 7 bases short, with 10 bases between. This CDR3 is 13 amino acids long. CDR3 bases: TGTGCCACCAGCAGTCACACGGGGAATGAGCAGTTCTTC. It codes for CATSSHTGNEQFF.

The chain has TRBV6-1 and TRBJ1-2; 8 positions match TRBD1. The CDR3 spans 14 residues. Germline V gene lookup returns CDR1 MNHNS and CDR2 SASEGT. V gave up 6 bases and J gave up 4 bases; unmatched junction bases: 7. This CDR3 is CASSIDRGGYGYTF. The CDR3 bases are TGTGCCAGCAGCATCGACAGGGGCGGCTATGGCTACACCTTC.

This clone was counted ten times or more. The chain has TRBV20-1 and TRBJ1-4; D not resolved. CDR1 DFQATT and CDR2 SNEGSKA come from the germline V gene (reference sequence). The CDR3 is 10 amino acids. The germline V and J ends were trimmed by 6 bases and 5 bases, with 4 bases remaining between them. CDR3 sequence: CSARNEKLFF. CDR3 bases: TGCAGTGCCCGAAATGAAAAACTGTTTTTT.

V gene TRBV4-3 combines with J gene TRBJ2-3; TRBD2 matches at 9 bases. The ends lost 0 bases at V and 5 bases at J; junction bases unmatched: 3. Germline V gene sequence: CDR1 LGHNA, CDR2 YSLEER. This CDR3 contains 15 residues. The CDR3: CASSQERAGGDTQYF. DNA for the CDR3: TGCGCCAGCAGCCAAGAGAGAGCGGGGGGAGATACGCAGTATTTT.

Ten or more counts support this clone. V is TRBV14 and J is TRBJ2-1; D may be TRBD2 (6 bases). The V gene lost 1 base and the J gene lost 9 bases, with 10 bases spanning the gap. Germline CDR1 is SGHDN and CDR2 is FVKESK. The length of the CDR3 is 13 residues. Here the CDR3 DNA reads TGTGCCAGCAGCCAAGGGAGGGTAGGTGAGCAGTTCTTC. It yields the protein CASSQGRVGEQFF.

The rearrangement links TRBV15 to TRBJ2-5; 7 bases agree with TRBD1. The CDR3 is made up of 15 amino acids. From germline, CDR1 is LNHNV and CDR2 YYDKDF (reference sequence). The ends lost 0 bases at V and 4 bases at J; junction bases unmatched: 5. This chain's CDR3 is CATSRDRGIVETQYF. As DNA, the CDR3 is TGTGCCACCAGCAGAGACAGGGGGATAGTAGAGACCCAGTACTTC.

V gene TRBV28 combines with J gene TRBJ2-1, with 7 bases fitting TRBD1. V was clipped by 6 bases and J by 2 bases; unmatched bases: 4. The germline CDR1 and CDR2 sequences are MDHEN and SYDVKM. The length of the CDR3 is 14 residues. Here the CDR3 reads CASSSGQTYNEQFF. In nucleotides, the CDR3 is TGTGCCAGCAGCTCGGGACAGACCTACAATGAGCAGTTCTTC.

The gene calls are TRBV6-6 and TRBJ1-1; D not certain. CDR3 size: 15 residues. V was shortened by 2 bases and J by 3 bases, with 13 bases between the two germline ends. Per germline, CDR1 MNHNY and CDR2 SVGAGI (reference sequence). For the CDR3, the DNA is TGTGCCAGCAGTTACGGTTGGGAATTCGACACTGAAGCTTTCTTT. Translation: CASSYGWEFDTEAFF.

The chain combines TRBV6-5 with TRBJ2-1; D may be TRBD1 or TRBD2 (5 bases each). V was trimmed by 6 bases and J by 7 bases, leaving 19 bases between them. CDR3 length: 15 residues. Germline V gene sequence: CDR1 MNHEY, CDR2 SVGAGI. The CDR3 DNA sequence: TGTGCCAGCAGGACCGGCGGGCAGGGCGGGAATGAGCAGTTCTTC. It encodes CASRTGGQGGNEQFF.

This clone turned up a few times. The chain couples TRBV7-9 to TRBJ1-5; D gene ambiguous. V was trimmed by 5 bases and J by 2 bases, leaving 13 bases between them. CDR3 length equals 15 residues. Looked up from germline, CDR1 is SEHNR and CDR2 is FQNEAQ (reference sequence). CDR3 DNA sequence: TGTGCCAGCAGCGAGAAGGGAACAGGCAATCAGCCCCAGCATTTT. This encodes CASSEKGTGNQPQHF.

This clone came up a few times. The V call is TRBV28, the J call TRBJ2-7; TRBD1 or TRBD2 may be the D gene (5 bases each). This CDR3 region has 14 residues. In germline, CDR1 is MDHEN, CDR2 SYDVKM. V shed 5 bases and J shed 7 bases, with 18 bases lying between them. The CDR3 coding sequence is TGTGCCAGCAGTACTCCCGGGACCCGGGGAGAGCAGTACGTC. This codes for CASSTPGTRGEQYV.

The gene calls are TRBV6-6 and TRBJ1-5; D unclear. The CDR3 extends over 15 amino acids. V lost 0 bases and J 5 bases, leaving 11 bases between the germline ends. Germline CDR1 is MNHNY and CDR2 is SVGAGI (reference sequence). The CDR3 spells CASSYSLGKDQPQHF. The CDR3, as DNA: TGTGCCAGCAGTTACTCGCTGGGTAAGGATCAGCCCCAGCATTTT.

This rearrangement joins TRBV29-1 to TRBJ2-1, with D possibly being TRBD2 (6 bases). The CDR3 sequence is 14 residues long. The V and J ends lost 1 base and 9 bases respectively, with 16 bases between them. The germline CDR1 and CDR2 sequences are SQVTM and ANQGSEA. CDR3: CSVEGDSVSREQFF. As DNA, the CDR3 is TGCAGCGTTGAAGGGGACTCCGTGTCCCGTGAGCAGTTCTTC.

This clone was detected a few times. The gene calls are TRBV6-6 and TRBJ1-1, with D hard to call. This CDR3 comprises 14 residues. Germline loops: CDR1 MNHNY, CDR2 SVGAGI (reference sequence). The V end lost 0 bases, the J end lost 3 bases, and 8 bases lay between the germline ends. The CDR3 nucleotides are TGTGCCAGCAGTTACTCGAAGGTTTACACTGAAGCTTTCTTT. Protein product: CASSYSKVYTEAFF.

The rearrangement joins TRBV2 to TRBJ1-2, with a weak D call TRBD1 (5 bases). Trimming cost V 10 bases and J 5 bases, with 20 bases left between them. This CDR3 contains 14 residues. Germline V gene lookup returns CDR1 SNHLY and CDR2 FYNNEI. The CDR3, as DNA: TGTGCCACCATACGAGAAGGGGTCGGGTATGGCTACACCTTC. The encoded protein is CATIREGVGYGYTF. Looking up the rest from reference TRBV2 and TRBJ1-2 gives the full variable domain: EPEVTQTPSHQVTQMGQEVILRCVPISNHLYFYWYRQILGQKVEFLVSFYNNEISEKSEIFDDQFSVERPDGSNFTLKIRSTKLEDSAMYFCATIREGVGYGYTFGSGTRLTVV.

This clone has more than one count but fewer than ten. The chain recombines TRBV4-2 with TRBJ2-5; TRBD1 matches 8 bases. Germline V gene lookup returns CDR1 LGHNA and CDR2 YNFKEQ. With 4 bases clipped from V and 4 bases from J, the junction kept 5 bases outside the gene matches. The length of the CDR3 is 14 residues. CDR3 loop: CASSRDRFGETQYF. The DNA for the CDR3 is TGTGCCAGCAGCCGGGACAGGTTCGGAGAGACCCAGTACTTC.